Below are 24 T cell receptor beta chains sequenced from a single sample in a study of PD-1 blockade in classical Hodgkin lymphoma. Clones were sequenced by immunoSEQ multiplex PCR, and TCRdb holds only the in-frame ones, with some missing. Of 20,000 to 25,000 clones listed, about 80% were seen once; the top ten hold approximately 21%. Noted time point: cycle 4 day 1 (C4D1), after less than 7 weeks of nivolumab. Each patient relapsed following autologous stem cell transplantation, and prior brentuximab vedotin exposure differed. Sequencing was performed on peripheral blood mononuclear cells (PBMCs), taken before the fourth cycle of nivolumab. These receptors originate from a human donor with classical Hodgkin lymphoma.

J is TRBJ2-3 and V is TRBV7-8, with TRBD1 matching 7 bases. V lost 2 bases and J lost 5; bases outside the gene matches: 7. CDR1 SGHVS and CDR2 FQNEAQ come from the germline V gene. The CDR3 runs to 15 residues. CDR3 sequence reads: CASSLYQGVGDTQYF. CDR3 DNA: TGTGCCAGCAGCTTATACCAGGGGGTTGGAGATACGCAGTATTTT.

V and J are TRBV6-5 and TRBJ1-1, with 7 nucleotides matching TRBD1. This CDR3 is 15 amino acids long. Trimming cost V 6 bases and J 1 base; bases outside gene matches: 8. Germline-derived CDR1 and CDR2 are MNHEY and SVGAGI. The CDR3 here is CASSKRQGSNTEAFF. DNA of the CDR3: TGTGCCAGCAGCAAAAGACAGGGATCGAACACTGAAGCTTTCTTT.

The chain combines TRBV2 with TRBJ2-7, with D perhaps TRBD1 or TRBD2 (6 bases each). This CDR3 comprises 17 residues. From germline, CDR1 is SNHLY and CDR2 FYNNEI. Trimming took 3 bases from V and 0 from J, leaving 18 bases between them. CDR3 DNA: TGTGCCAGCAGTGAGAAAAGGGGGGAGGTGTCCTCCTACGAGCAGTACTTC. It translates to CASSEKRGEVSSYEQYF.

The chain carries TRBV6-6 and TRBJ2-2; the match to TRBD1 covers 12 bases. The germline gives CDR1 MNHNY, CDR2 SVGAGI (reference sequence). Trimming at V came to 5 bases and at J to 7 bases, leaving 8 bases not matched to a gene. The CDR3 is 16 residues long. CDR3 DNA sequence: TGTGCCAGCAGTCCCGGGACAGGGGGCATGAACGGGGAGCTGTTTTTT. Translating it yields CASSPGTGGMNGELFF.

CDR3 sequence (DNA): TGTGCCAGCAGCTTGGGCCCAACAGGAAACTATGGCTACACCTTC. Translating gives CASSLGPTGNYGYTF. The rearrangement joins TRBV5-6 to TRBJ1-2; weak D call: TRBD1 (5 bases). Germline assignment: CDR1 SGHDT and CDR2 YYEEEE. CDR3 length: 15 amino acids. Trimming took off 0 bases at V and 2 bases at J, with 11 bases between the two ends.

CDR3 sequence (DNA): TGTGCCAGCAGGGTACTAGCGCGTGAGACCCAGTACTTC. It specifies CASRVLARETQYF. J is TRBJ2-5 and V is TRBV27, with 7 bases aligning to TRBD2. The length of the CDR3 is 13 residues. Trimming removed 6 bases from V and 5 bases from J; junction bases left unmatched: 6. CDR1 MNHEY and CDR2 SMNVEV come from the germline V gene (reference sequence).

The CDR3 coding sequence is TGTGCCAGCAGTTCCAAGGGGCCCCTCAGCGGGTTTTCCTACGAGCAGTACTTC. The encoded protein is CASSSKGPLSGFSYEQYF. V and J are TRBV27 and TRBJ2-7, with D maybe TRBD2 (6 bases). The CDR3 covers 18 residues. V was clipped by 4 bases and J by 1 base, with 23 bases between them. Per germline, CDR1 MNHEY and CDR2 SMNVEV (reference sequence).

This CDR3 reads CASSILQSYGYTF. The DNA for the CDR3 is TGTGCCAGTAGTATTCTTCAGAGTTATGGCTACACCTTC. J is TRBJ1-2 and V is TRBV19; D gene ambiguous. The germline V gene encodes CDR1 LNHDA and CDR2 SQIVND (reference sequence). V lost 3 bases and J lost 5, with 10 bases in between. CDR3 length equals 13 residues. Full variable domain (outside the CDR3, taken from reference TRBV19 and TRBJ1-2): DGGITQSPKYLFRKEGQNVTLSCEQNLNHDAMYWYRQDPGQGLRLIYYSQIVNDFQKGDIAEGYSVSREKKESFPLTVTSAQKNPTAFYLCASSILQSYGYTFGSGTRLTVV.

This clone was found once. The chain uses TRBV6-5 and TRBJ2-7; D is ambiguous. The germline V and J ends were trimmed by 10 bases and 3 bases, with 7 bases remaining between them. The CDR3 is 10 residues long. The germline V gene has CDR1 MNHEY and CDR2 SVGAGI. CDR3 sequence reads: CATGYYEQYF. The DNA for the CDR3 is TGTGCCACCGGATACTACGAGCAGTACTTC.

The table lists this clone with a few counts. The V call is TRBV7-9, the J call TRBJ2-5; D is ambiguous. CDR1 SEHNR and CDR2 FQNEAQ come from the germline V gene (reference sequence). CDR3 length: 15 residues. With 0 bases removed from V and 5 bases from J, the gap between germline ends came to 13 bases. CDR3 amino acids: CASSLAGFMAETQYF. DNA for the CDR3: TGTGCCAGCAGCTTAGCAGGGTTTATGGCGGAGACCCAGTACTTC.

Notes on this clone: This may come from a read error, since a much larger clone is one base off. The V gene is TRBV11-2, the J gene TRBJ2-3, with 8 bases matching TRBD2. CDR3 length: 16 amino acids. Germline CDR1 reads SGHAT; CDR2 reads FQNNGV. The CDR3 DNA follows: TGTACCAGCAGCTTATACGGGGGGGATGGCACAGATACGCAGTATTTT. Protein: CTSSLYGGDGTDTQYF.

The chain joins TRBV7-9 to TRBJ2-5; D is unclear. The length of the CDR3 is 15 residues. The germline V gene encodes CDR1 SEHNR and CDR2 FQNEAQ (reference sequence). V was pared by 5 bases and J by 5 bases, with 18 bases between. The CDR3 protein is CASSVKIGARETQYF. CDR3 DNA: TGTGCCAGCAGCGTCAAGATAGGAGCTCGGGAGACCCAGTACTTC.

Only a few counts were recorded for this clone. This sample also contains other DNA sequences that code for the same CDR3. The J gene is TRBJ2-1, the V gene TRBV5-1, with D perhaps matching TRBD1 or TRBD2 (6 bases each). The V gene's germline CDR1 is SGHRS and CDR2 YFSETQ. V lost 0 bases to trimming and J lost 0 bases, with 10 bases between them. The CDR3 is 16 residues long. The chain's CDR3 is CASSLAGGSSYNEQFF. The CDR3 DNA reads as TGCGCCAGCAGCTTGGCCGGGGGCAGCTCCTACAATGAGCAGTTCTTC. Using reference TRBV5-1 and TRBJ2-1 for the parts outside the CDR3, the full variable domain is KAGVTQTPRYLIKTRGQQVTLSCSPISGHRSVSWYQQTPGQGLQFLFEYFSETQRNKGNFPGRFSGRQFSNSRSEMNVSTLELGDSALYLCASSLAGGSSYNEQFFGPGTRLTVL.

The rearrangement uses TRBV6-6 and TRBJ1-5, with D unclear. CDR3 length: 12 residues. Trimming removed 6 bases from V and 5 bases from J, with 8 bases in between. Germline CDR1 and CDR2: MNHNY and SVGAGI (reference sequence). The CDR3 spells CASRRQDQPQHF. The CDR3, as DNA: TGTGCCAGCAGAAGACAAGATCAGCCCCAGCATTTT.

In this sample, this clone turned up a few times. This rearrangement joins TRBV5-1 to TRBJ2-1, with 10 bases fitting TRBD2. This CDR3 is built from 16 residues. The ends lost 0 bases at V and 4 bases at J; junction bases unmatched: 4. Germline loops: CDR1 SGHRS, CDR2 YFSETQ. The CDR3 protein is CASSLGTSGEYNEQFF. The CDR3 bases are TGCGCCAGCAGCTTGGGGACTAGCGGAGAATACAATGAGCAGTTCTTC.

The CDR3 DNA reads as TGTGCCAGCAGTCCCCGGACAGGGTGGACTGAAGCTTTCTTT. Translation: CASSPRTGWTEAFF. This rearrangement joins TRBV27 to TRBJ1-1; TRBD1 matches at 8 bases. V lost 5 bases, J lost 5 bases, and 7 bases stayed unmatched. CDR3 length: 14 residues. Germline CDR1 reads MNHEY; CDR2 reads SMNVEV (reference sequence).

The chain has TRBV10-1 and TRBJ1-1; a possible D gene is TRBD1 (5 bases). Trimming took 2 bases from V and 0 from J, leaving 19 bases between them. Germline CDR1 and CDR2: WNHNN and SYGVQD (reference sequence). This CDR3 spans 18 amino acids. The CDR3 here is CASSEGHPPLFMNTEAFF. The CDR3 coding sequence is TGCGCCAGCAGTGAGGGACACCCGCCCCTCTTCATGAACACTGAAGCTTTCTTT.

The V call is TRBV2, the J call TRBJ1-1; no firm D call. There are 13 residues in the CDR3. Germline CDR1 reads SNHLY; CDR2 reads FYNNEI. Trimming stripped 8 bases from V and 1 base from J, with 11 bases between. The CDR3 is CASHRNTNTEAFF. CDR3 nucleotides: TGTGCCAGCCACAGAAACACGAACACTGAAGCTTTCTTT.

This chain joins TRBV12-1 and TRBJ1-1; the D segment call TRBD1 is taken from the table without a DNA check. TRBV12-1 is annotated as a pseudogene. The CDR3 runs to 16 residues. CDR3 sequence: CASSFVGRAGGPEAFF. The CDR3 DNA reads as TGTGCCAGCAGCTTCGTCGGCCGGGCAGGGGGTCCTGAAGCTTTCTTT.

This sequence joins TRBV6-1 and TRBJ2-3; D is perhaps TRBD2 (5 bases). Germline CDR1 and CDR2: MNHNS and SASEGT. Trimming took off 5 bases at V and 4 bases at J, with 16 bases between the two ends. The CDR3 totals 15 residues. The CDR3 sequence: CASSSDRTFPDTQYF. CDR3 sequence (DNA): TGTGCCAGCAGTTCCGATAGGACTTTCCCAGATACGCAGTATTTT.

In DNA, the CDR3 is TGTGCCAGCTCACCAGAGGCAGATACGCAGTATTTT. It specifies CASSPEADTQYF. The V gene is TRBV18, the J gene TRBJ2-3, with D hard to call. This CDR3 region has 12 residues. Trimming shortened V by 2 bases and J by 4 bases, and 4 bases separated the two germline ends. Germline CDR1 KGHSH, CDR2 LQKENI.

This clone has a handful of counts. V usage is TRBV11-2 and J usage is TRBJ2-5; 10 bases agree with TRBD1. With V trimmed by 5 bases and J by 5 bases, 5 bases remained unmatched. CDR1 is SGHAT, CDR2 FQNNGV, per germline. The CDR3 has 14 residues. The CDR3 region has the DNA TGTGCCAGCAGCCGGCGACAGGGGGCCGAGACCCAGTACTTC. It encodes CASSRRQGAETQYF. Combining the CDR3 with reference TRBV11-2 and TRBJ2-5 gives the whole variable domain EAGVAQSPRYKIIEKRQSVAFWCNPISGHATLYWYQQILGQGPKLLIQFQNNGVVDDSQLPKDRFSAERLKGVDSTLKIQPAKLEDSAVYLCASSRRQGAETQYFGPGTRLLVL.

The chain has TRBV27 and TRBJ2-6; D is undetermined. Trimming took off 6 bases at V and 0 bases at J, with 6 bases between the two ends. Germline-derived CDR1 and CDR2 are MNHEY and SMNVEV (reference sequence). The CDR3 contains 14 residues. The CDR3 here is CASSKSSGANVLTF. The CDR3 DNA reads as TGTGCCAGCAGCAAGAGCTCTGGGGCCAACGTCCTGACTTTC.

This chain connects TRBV2 to TRBJ1-5, with 11 positions matching TRBD1. Germline-derived CDR1 and CDR2 are SNHLY and FYNNEI. The V segment lost 6 bases and the J segment 6 bases; nucleotides outside the gene matches: 4. The CDR3 has 14 amino acids. The CDR3 spells CASRGTGGGQPQHF. CDR3 in DNA: TGTGCCAGCAGAGGGACAGGGGGGGGTCAGCCCCAGCATTTT.